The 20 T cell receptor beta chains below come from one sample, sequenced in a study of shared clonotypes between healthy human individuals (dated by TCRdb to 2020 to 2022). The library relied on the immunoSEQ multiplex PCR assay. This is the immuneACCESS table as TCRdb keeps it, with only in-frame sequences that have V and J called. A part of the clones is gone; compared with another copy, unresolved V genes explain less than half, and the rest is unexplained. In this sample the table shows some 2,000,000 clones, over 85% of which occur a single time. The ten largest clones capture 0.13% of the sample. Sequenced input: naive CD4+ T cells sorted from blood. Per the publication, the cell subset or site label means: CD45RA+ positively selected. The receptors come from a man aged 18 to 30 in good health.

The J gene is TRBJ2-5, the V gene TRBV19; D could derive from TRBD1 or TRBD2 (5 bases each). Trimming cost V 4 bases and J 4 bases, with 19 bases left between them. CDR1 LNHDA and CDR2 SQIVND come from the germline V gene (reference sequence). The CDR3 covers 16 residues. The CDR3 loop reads CASSTPGTEPVETQYF. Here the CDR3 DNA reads TGTGCCAGTAGTACTCCCGGGACCGAACCGGTAGAGACCCAGTACTTC.

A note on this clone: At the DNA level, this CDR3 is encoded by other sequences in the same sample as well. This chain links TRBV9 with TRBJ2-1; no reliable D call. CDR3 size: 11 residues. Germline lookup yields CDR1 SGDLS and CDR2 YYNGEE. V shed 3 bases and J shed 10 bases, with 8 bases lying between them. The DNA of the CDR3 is TGTGCCAGCAGCGCTCAAAACGAGCAGTTCTTC. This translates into CASSAQNEQFF.

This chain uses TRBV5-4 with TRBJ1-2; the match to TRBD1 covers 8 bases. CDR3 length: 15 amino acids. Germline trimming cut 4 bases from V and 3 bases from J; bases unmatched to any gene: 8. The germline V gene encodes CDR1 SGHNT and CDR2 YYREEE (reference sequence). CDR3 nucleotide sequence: TGTGCCAGCAGCCCGCGGGGGGGACAGGACTATGGCTACACCTTC. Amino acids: CASSPRGGQDYGYTF.

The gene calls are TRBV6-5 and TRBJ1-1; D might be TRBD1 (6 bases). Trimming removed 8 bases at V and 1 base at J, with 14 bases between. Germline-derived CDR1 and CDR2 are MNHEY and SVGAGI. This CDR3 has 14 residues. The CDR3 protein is CASGRGQPNTEAFF. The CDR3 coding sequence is TGTGCCAGCGGTCGTGGACAGCCGAACACTGAAGCTTTCTTT.

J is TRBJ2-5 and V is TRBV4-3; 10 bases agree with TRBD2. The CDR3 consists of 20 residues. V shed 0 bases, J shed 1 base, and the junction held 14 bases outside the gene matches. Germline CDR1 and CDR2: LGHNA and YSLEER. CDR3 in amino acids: CASSQEWVGTSGISQETQYF. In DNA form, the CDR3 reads TGCGCCAGCAGCCAAGAGTGGGTCGGTACTAGCGGGATCTCCCAAGAGACCCAGTACTTC.

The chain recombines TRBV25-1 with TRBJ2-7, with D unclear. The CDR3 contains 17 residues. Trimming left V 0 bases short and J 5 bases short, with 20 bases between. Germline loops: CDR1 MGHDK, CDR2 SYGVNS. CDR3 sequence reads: CASSEYMAVLSLDEQYF. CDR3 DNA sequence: TGTGCCAGCAGTGAATATATGGCAGTGTTGTCTCTCGACGAGCAGTACTTC.

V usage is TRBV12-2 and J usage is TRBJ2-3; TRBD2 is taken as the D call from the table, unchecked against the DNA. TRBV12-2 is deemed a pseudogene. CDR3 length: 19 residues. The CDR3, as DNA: TGTGCAAGTCGCCCCTCTCCCCATAGGCTAGCGGGTGGGGCAGATACGCAGTATTTT. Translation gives CASRPSPHRLAGGADTQYF.

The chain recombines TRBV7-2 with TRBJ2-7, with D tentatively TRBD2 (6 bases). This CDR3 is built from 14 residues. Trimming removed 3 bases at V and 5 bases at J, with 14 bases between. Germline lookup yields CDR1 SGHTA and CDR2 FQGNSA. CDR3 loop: CASSLGLPPNEQYF. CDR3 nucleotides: TGTGCCAGCAGCTTGGGACTGCCGCCCAACGAGCAGTACTTC.

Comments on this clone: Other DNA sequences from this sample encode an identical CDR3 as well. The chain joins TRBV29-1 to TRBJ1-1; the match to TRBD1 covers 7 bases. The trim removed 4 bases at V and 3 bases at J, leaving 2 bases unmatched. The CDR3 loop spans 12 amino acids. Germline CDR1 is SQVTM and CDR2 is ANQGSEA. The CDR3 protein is CSVARGDTEAFF. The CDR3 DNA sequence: TGCAGCGTTGCCAGGGGGGACACTGAAGCTTTCTTT.

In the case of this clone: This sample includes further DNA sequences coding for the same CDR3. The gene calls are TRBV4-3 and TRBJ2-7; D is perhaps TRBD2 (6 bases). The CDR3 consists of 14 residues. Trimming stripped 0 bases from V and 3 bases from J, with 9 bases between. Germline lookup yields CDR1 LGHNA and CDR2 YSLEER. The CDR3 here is CASSQDREFYEQYF. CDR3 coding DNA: TGCGCCAGCAGCCAAGATCGGGAGTTCTACGAGCAGTACTTC.

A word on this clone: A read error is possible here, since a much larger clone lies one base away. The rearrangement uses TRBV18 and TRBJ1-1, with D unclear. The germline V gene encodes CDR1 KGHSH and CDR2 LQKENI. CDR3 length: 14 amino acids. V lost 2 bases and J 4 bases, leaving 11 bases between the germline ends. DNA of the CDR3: TGTGCCAGCTCACCAGCAGTGCGGAGCACTGAAGCTTTCTTT. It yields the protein CASSPAVRSTEAFF. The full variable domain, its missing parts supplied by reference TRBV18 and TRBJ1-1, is NAGVMQNPRHLVRRRGQEARLRCSPMKGHSHVYWYRQLPEEGLKFMVYLQKENIIDESGMPKERFSAEFPKEGPSILRIQQVVRGDSAAYFCASSPAVRSTEAFFGQGTRLTVV.

The DNA of the CDR3 is TGTGCCAGCAGTTCAGCGGGAAGGACAGATACGCAGTATTTT. Translation gives CASSSAGRTDTQYF. This chain connects TRBV6-5 to TRBJ2-3, with TRBD2 matching over 7 bases. Germline V CDR1 and CDR2: MNHEY, SVGAGI. The CDR3 is 14 amino acids. With 4 bases clipped from V and 3 bases from J, the junction kept 4 bases outside the gene matches.

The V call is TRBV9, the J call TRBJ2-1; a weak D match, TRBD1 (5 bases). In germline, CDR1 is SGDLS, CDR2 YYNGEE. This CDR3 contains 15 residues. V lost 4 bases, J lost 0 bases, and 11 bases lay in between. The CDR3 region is CASSPWGDSYNEQFF. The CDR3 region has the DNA TGTGCCAGCAGCCCGTGGGGCGACTCCTACAATGAGCAGTTCTTC.

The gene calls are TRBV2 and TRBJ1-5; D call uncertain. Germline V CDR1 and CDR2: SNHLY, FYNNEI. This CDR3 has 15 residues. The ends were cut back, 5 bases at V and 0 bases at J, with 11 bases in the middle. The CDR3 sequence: CASSQDLYSNQPQHF. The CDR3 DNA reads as TGTGCCAGCAGTCAGGACCTTTATAGCAATCAGCCCCAGCATTTT.

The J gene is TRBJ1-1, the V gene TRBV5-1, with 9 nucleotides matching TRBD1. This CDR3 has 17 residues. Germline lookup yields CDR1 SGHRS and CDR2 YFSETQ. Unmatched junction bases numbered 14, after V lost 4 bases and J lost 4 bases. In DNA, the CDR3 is TGCGCCAGCAGCCCCATCGGACAGGGGACCGTGGGCACTGAAGCTTTCTTT. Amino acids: CASSPIGQGTVGTEAFF.

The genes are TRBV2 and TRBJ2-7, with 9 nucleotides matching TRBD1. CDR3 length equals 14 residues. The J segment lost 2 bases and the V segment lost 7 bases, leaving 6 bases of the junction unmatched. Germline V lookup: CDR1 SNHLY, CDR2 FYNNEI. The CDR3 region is CASNEGQGPYEQYF. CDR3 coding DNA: TGTGCCAGCAATGAGGGACAGGGCCCCTACGAGCAGTACTTC.

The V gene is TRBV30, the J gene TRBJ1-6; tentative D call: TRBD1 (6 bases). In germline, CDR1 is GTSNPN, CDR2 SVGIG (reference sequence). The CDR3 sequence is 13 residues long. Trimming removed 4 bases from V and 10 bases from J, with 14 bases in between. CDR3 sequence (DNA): TGTGCCTGGAACCCGGACAGTCAATCACCCCTCCACTTT. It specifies CAWNPDSQSPLHF.

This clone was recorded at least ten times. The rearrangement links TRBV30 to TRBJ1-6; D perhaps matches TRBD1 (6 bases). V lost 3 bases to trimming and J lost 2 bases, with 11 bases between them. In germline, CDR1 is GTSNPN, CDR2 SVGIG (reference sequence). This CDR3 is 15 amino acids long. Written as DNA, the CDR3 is TGTGCCTGGAGCCCAGGGGATACCTATAATTCACCCCTCCACTTT. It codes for CAWSPGDTYNSPLHF.

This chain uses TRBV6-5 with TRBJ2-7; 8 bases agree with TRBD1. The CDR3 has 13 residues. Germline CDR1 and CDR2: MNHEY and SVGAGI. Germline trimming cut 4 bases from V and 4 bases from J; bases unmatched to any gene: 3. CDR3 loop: CASSWGQEYEQYF. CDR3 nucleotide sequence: TGTGCCAGCAGTTGGGGACAGGAGTACGAGCAGTACTTC.

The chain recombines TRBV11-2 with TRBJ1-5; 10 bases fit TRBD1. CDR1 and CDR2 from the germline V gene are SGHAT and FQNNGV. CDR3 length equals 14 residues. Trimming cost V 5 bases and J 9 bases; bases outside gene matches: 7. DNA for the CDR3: TGTGCCAGCAGCCCCGACAGGGGGCGGGTGCCCCAGCATTTT. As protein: CASSPDRGRVPQHF.